This T cell receptor beta chain comes out of a study of T cell repertoires in cytomegalovirus infection. Germline V gene lookup returns CDR1 MNHEY and CDR2 SMNVEV (reference sequence). Deletions cut 2 bases from V and 7 bases from J, with 12 bases between. The CDR3 spans 14 residues. In regard to this clonotype: Antigen specificity is unknown.

One entry per CDR3 protein results from TCRdb running MiXCR on the reads. This table has fewer than 850,000 distinct CDR3 sequences, 25% to 30% appearing once. The source material was cultured CD8+ T cells from PBMCs, sampled from culture after CMV antigen stimulation. This rearrangement joins TRBV27 to TRBJ2-1; no clear D gene. The sequence was collected from a human donor in good health (CMV status not recorded). Some clones in this sample may be carry-over from other donors' samples. In DNA form, the CDR3 reads TGTGCCAGCAGTTTAACAAAAACTTTTAATGAGCAGTTCTTC. As protein: CASSLTKTFNEQFF.